These T cell receptor beta chains were read from a single sample in a study of T cell responses to AZD1222 COVID-19 vaccine. Using immunoSEQ multiplex PCR, the repertoire was profiled, and TCRdb retains in-frame clones only, with some absent. The repertoire holds tens of thousands of clones, around four fifths seen once, with 21% in the top ten. Sequencing was performed on peripheral blood, taken on day 0 of AZD1222 vaccination. These receptors originate from an adult in good health. Each CDR3 is given without its conserved first and last residue.

>TRBV2|TRBJ2-2
ASSLGQGLSAGELF
>TRBV27|TRBJ1-1
ASSPKGPTEAF
>TRBV3-1/TRBV3-2|TRBJ2-7
ASSQDQREQY
>TRBV5-1|TRBJ2-1
ASSLAVEVSYNEQF
>TRBV5-1|TRBJ1-3
ASSMGQVYSGNTIY
>TRBV27|TRBJ1-2
ASSFRGQGSGYT
>TRBV6-2/TRBV6-3|TRBJ2-5
ASSNLGVETQY
>TRBV4-3|TRBJ1-1
ASSQEARLRGSVT
>TRBV7-2|TRBJ2-7
ASSGGTSGRYEQY
>TRBV5-5|TRBJ2-5
ASSLEGTGGETQY
>TRBV7-2|TRBJ2-1
ASSSHSGESQF
>TRBV28|TRBJ1-2
ASSSFNRNYGYT
>TRBV7-9|TRBJ2-3
ASSSSTGGLTDTQY
>TRBV3-1/TRBV3-2|TRBJ1-2
ASSPGAGGYT
>TRBV18|TRBJ1-2
ASSPAGGSQNYGYT